This TCR beta chain was sequenced for a study of cytomegalovirus exposure and HLA in healthy donors. Vbeta (60) and Jbeta (13) primers were used in the PCR. The assay was immunoSEQ multiplex PCR, and TCRdb's table has in-frame clones only and misses some. The repertoire holds approximately 100,000 clones, with approximately 89% as singletons. As to this clone: As yet, its antigen is unknown.

General observations from the study: TCR beta sequences reportedly predicted most subjects' HLA-A and HLA-B alleles accurately. With later analysis, a missense DCLRE1C variant became linked to TCR beta V- and J-gene trimming. The Asian-associated ancestry cluster reportedly had fewer N-insertions than the approximately 700-donor mean in a later analysis.

The germline V and J ends were trimmed by 8 bases and 6 bases, with 8 bases remaining between them. Germline V lookup: CDR1 SEHNR, CDR2 FQNEAQ (reference sequence). The CDR3 covers 12 residues. The TCR comes from a man younger than 40 in good health and CMV-seronegative. The chain is built from TRBV7-9 and TRBJ1-6; D gene uncertain. The sequenced sample was PBMCs. The CDR3 bases are TGTGCCAGCTCGGAGCTTAATTCACCCCTCCACTTT. This gives the protein CASSELNSPLHF.